Listed below are T cell receptor beta chains from one sample, sequenced in a study of CD8+ T cells in alopecia areata. Repertoires were generated with immunoSEQ multiplex PCR, while TCRdb's copy carries only in-frame clones and drops some. Altogether approximately 180,000 clones are present, around 50% being singletons, with the ten largest covering approximately 15%. The specimen was CD4+ T cells sorted from blood, collected at week 0. The receptors originated from a human donor with alopecia areata. CDR3s include the opening cysteine and the closing phenylalanine or tryptophan. The D gene is left open where the match is weak. Not every row has a clone size; where given, it reads once, few, many or a size class.

cdr3_length	v_call	j_call	clone_size	d_call	cdr3_nt	cdr3_aa
16	TRBV29-1	TRBJ2-5	-	TRBD2	TGCAGCGTCTACGGACTAGCGGGGGAGAACCAAGAGACCCAGTACTTC	CSVYGLAGENQETQYF
13	TRBV30	TRBJ1-1	-	-	TGTGCCTGGAGGGACCTCAGGGGCTTAGGGGCTTTCTTT	CAWRDLRGLGAFF
13	TRBV2	TRBJ2-5	-	TRBD2	TGTGCCAGCAATGGACTAGAGGGAGAGACCCAGTACTTC	CASNGLEGETQYF
11	TRBV29-1	TRBJ1-1	once	-	TGCAGCGTTAGTCCCAGGGGTGAAGCTTTCTTT	CSVSPRGEAFF
14	TRBV30	TRBJ2-4	-	-	TGTGCCTGGAGTGTACCAGGAGCCAAAAACATTCAGTACTTC	CAWSVPGAKNIQYF
15	TRBV27	TRBJ2-7	-	TRBD1	TGTGCCAGCAGCCCCAGGGGGCGATTAACCTACGAGCAGTACTTC	CASSPRGRLTYEQYF
15	TRBV5-1	TRBJ1-2	-	-	TGCGCCAGCAGCCCCGGACAGCGCCCTAACTATGGCTACACCTTC	CASSPGQRPNYGYTF
14	TRBV4-1	TRBJ2-2	-	TRBD1	TGCGCCAGCAGCCAAGCACAGGGGTCCGGGGAGCTGTTTTTT	CASSQAQGSGELFF
15	TRBV5-1	TRBJ2-2	few	-	TGCGCCAGCAGCTCATCGACCGTGAACACCGGGGAGCTGTTTTTT	CASSSSTVNTGELFF
14	TRBV30	TRBJ1-1	-	-	TGTGCCTGGAGTGTAACCGGAGCGAACACTGAAGCTTTCTTT	CAWSVTGANTEAFF
15	TRBV29-1	TRBJ1-4	-	-	TGCAGCGTTGAAGAAGTGGGGGCCCCTAATGAAAAACTGTTTTTT	CSVEEVGAPNEKLFF
14	TRBV6-6	TRBJ2-7	-	TRBD1	TGTGCCAGCAGTTCACTGGGACAGGGCTACGAGCAGTACTTC	CASSSLGQGYEQYF
16	TRBV5-1	TRBJ2-7	-	-	TGCGCCAGCAGCCTCCAAACGGGGAAGGAGGCCTACGAGCAGTACTTC	CASSLQTGKEAYEQYF
15	TRBV30	TRBJ2-1	-	TRBD1	TGTGCCTGGACTTCCGGGACAGCCTCCTACAATGAGCAGTTCTTC	CAWTSGTASYNEQFF
16	TRBV27	TRBJ1-6	-	-	TGTGCCAGCAGTATAACAGGGTCGGTATCTGATTCACCCCTCCACTTT	CASSITGSVSDSPLHF
12	TRBV29-1	TRBJ1-2	few	-	TGCAGCGTTCGGGACCAGAACTATGGCTACACCTTC	CSVRDQNYGYTF
15	TRBV18	TRBJ2-6	-	-	TGTGCCAGCTCACCAAGTGGTTCTGGGGCCAACGTCCTGACTTTC	CASSPSGSGANVLTF
11	TRBV29-1	TRBJ1-1	-	-	TGCAGCGTTGAGCCAGGCACTGAAGCTTTCTTT	CSVEPGTEAFF
15	TRBV2	TRBJ2-2	few	TRBD2	TGTGCCAGCAGTGTGGGGACTACCAACACCGGGGAGCTGTTTTTT	CASSVGTTNTGELFF
15	TRBV5-1	TRBJ2-3	-	TRBD1	TGCGCCAGCAGCCCCGGGACAGGGGTCCCAGATACGCAGTATTTT	CASSPGTGVPDTQYF
14	TRBV9	TRBJ2-7	-	-	TGTGCCAGCAGCGTCGGGGTGCAGCCCTACGAGCAGTACTTC	CASSVGVQPYEQYF
16	TRBV4-1	TRBJ2-6	-	TRBD2	TGCGCCAGCAGCCAAGGGGGGAGGGCTGGGGCCAACGTCCTGACTTTC	CASSQGGRAGANVLTF
13	TRBV4-1	TRBJ2-7	-	-	TGCGCCAGCAGCCAGAATTTAAATTACGAGCAGTACTTC	CASSQNLNYEQYF
14	TRBV25-1	TRBJ1-6	-	-	TGTGCCAGCAGTGTAAGGGCCGATAATTCACCCCTCCACTTT	CASSVRADNSPLHF
11	TRBV30	TRBJ1-2	-	-	TGTGCCTGGAGTTCGGGACCTGGCTACACCTTC	CAWSSGPGYTF
15	TRBV28	TRBJ1-5	-	TRBD1	TGTGCCAGCAGTTTATTCGGGACAGGCAATCAGCCCCAGCATTTT	CASSLFGTGNQPQHF
14	TRBV25-1	TRBJ1-2	-	TRBD1	TGTGCCAGCAGTGAATCGGGACAGGGGTTTGGCTACACCTTC	CASSESGQGFGYTF
14	TRBV5-1	TRBJ1-1	-	-	TGCGCCAGCAGCTTGGAAGTACCGAACACTGAAGCTTTCTTT	CASSLEVPNTEAFF
14	TRBV6-5	TRBJ2-7	-	-	TGTGCCAGCAGTTATATGGCAGCTTCCTACGAGCAGTACTTC	CASSYMAASYEQYF
12	TRBV29-1	TRBJ2-7	few	-	TGCAGCGTTGAAATGTTTGGTTACGAGCAGTACTTC	CSVEMFGYEQYF
14	TRBV5-4	TRBJ2-3	few	TRBD2	TGTGCCAGCAGCTTGCTAGCGGGGCCAGATACGCAGTATTTT	CASSLLAGPDTQYF
13	TRBV2	TRBJ1-1	-	-	TGTGCCAGCAGTGAAGACAGGACAGATGAAGCTTTCTTT	CASSEDRTDEAFF
16	TRBV15	TRBJ2-5	-	-	TGTGCCACCAGCAGAGATTACCAGCACGGAGGAGAGACCCAGTACTTC	CATSRDYQHGGETQYF
13	TRBV4-1	TRBJ2-5	-	-	TGCGCCAGCAGCCAAGAACAGCAAGAGACCCAGTACTTC	CASSQEQQETQYF
10	TRBV2	TRBJ2-5	few	-	TGTGCCAGCACCCAAGAGACCCAGTACTTC	CASTQETQYF